The TCR beta chain described here comes from a study of shared clonotypes between healthy human individuals. Assay used: immunoSEQ multiplex PCR; TCRdb lists only in-frame clones, some missing. The sample contains about 480,000 clones, more than 65% of which appear only once. V was shortened by 0 bases and J by 3 bases, with 6 bases between the two germline ends. Germline CDR1 and CDR2: SGHTA and FQGNSA. The CDR3 length is 14 residues. The V gene is TRBV7-2, the J gene TRBJ2-1, with D unclear. The source material was PBMCs. The clonotype was recovered from a woman aged 40-49 years in good health. Some clones in this sample may be carry-over from other donors' samples. The chain's CDR3 is CASSLAGHYNEQFF. CDR3 bases: TGTGCCAGCAGCTTAGCGGGCCACTACAATGAGCAGTTCTTC.